Listed below are T cell receptor beta chains from one sample, sequenced in a study of cytotoxic CD8 clonotypes in ibrutinib-treated CLL. Profiled with immunoSEQ multiplex PCR; TCRdb holds only in-frame clones, not every one. The repertoire holds fewer than 50,000 clones, with more than 60% as singletons. The source was PBMCs, collected after 12 months of ibrutinib treatment. These receptors all stem from a human donor with chronic lymphocytic leukemia. CDR3s include the opening cysteine and the closing phenylalanine or tryptophan. Fields, in order: V gene, D gene, J gene, clone size, CDR3 protein, CDR3 DNA. The D gene is left open where the match is weak. Clone size is shown for a subset of rows, as once, few, many or a class of expanded clone.

TRBV30	TRBD1	TRBJ1-5	-	CAWSARTGVSNQPQHF	TGTGCCTGGAGTGCGAGGACAGGGGTTAGCAATCAGCCCCAGCATTTT
TRBV19	TRBD1	TRBJ1-5	-	CASSIAQQGNQPQHF	TGTGCCAGTAGTATTGCCCAACAGGGGAATCAGCCCCAGCATTTT
TRBV5-4	TRBD2	TRBJ2-1	-	CASSPGGLAAYNEQFF	TGTGCCAGCAGCCCAGGGGGACTAGCGGCATACAATGAGCAGTTCTTC
TRBV7-2	TRBD1	TRBJ1-2	-	CASSTPGGYGYTF	TGTGCCAGCAGCACCCCAGGGGGCTATGGCTACACCTTC
TRBV28	TRBD2	TRBJ2-7	-	CASSSRERRYEQYF	TGTGCCAGCAGTTCGCGGGAGAGGCGCTACGAGCAGTACTTC
TRBV6-1	-	TRBJ1-2	few	CASSDRAGPYGYTF	TGTGCCAGCAGTGACCGCGCAGGGCCCTATGGCTACACCTTC
TRBV5-6	TRBD2	TRBJ2-1	-	CASSLVGGRARFF	TGTGCCAGCAGCTTGGTTGGCGGGAGGGCTCGGTTCTTC
TRBV5-3	TRBD1	TRBJ1-2	-	CARDRAYLTCGYTF	TGTGCCAGGGACAGGGCGTATTTAACTTGTGGCTACACCTTC
TRBV28	-	TRBJ1-5	-	CASSFLPDFIHSNQPQHF	TGTGCCAGCAGTTTCTTGCCCGATTTCATACATAGCAATCAGCCCCAGCATTTT
TRBV7-2	TRBD1	TRBJ1-2	-	CASSIETGVYGYTF	TGTGCCAGCAGTATTGAGACAGGGGTGTATGGCTACACCTTC
TRBV28	-	TRBJ1-3	-	CASSRNTIYF	TGTGCCAGCAGCCGAAACACCATATATTTT
TRBV30	-	TRBJ2-1	few	CAWSPQRFEQFF	TGTGCCTGGAGTCCTCAGCGATTTGAGCAGTTCTTC
TRBV2	-	TRBJ2-7	few	CASSIKGTYEQYF	TGTGCCAGCAGTATAAAGGGAACCTACGAGCAGTACTTC
TRBV30	TRBD1	TRBJ1-4	-	CAWAQGAAEKLFF	TGTGCCTGGGCTCAGGGGGCCGCCGAAAAACTGTTTTTT
TRBV5-1	-	TRBJ2-1	-	CASSPSVLTEQFF	TGCGCCAGCAGCCCCTCTGTCCTCACTGAGCAGTTCTTC
TRBV11-2	-	TRBJ2-2	-	CASSRAGQSTGELFF	TGTGCCAGCAGCCGTGCGGGCCAGAGCACCGGGGAGCTGTTTTTT
TRBV7-9	-	TRBJ2-7	-	CASSALSYEQYF	TGTGCCAGCAGCGCCCTATCCTACGAGCAGTACTTC
TRBV5-1	TRBD2	TRBJ2-1	once	CASSSGTSGRGSYNEQFF	TGCGCCAGCAGCTCAGGGACTAGCGGGAGAGGATCCTACAATGAGCAGTTCTTC
TRBV9	-	TRBJ2-3	-	CASSVAPRGRDTQYF	TGTGCCAGCAGCGTAGCCCCCCGGGGGAGAGATACGCAGTATTTT
TRBV29-1	TRBD2	TRBJ2-5	-	CSVDGTSGGSETQYF	TGCAGCGTTGATGGGACTAGCGGTGGGTCGGAGACCCAGTACTTC
TRBV5-6	-	TRBJ2-3	-	CASSLGTATGGTQYF	TGTGCCAGCAGCCTCGGGACAGCTACCGGGGGTACGCAGTATTTT
TRBV5-1	TRBD2	TRBJ2-1	-	CASSVRTSGRDEQFF	TGCGCCAGCAGCGTACGGACTAGCGGGAGGGATGAGCAGTTCTTC
TRBV5-6	-	TRBJ2-7	-	CASSVVGAGDF	TGTGCCAGCAGCGTGGTGGGGGCAGGCGACTTC
TRBV11-2	-	TRBJ1-4	-	CASSFRGSPNEKLFF	TGTGCCAGCAGCTTCAGGGGCAGCCCGAATGAAAAACTGTTTTTT
TRBV2	-	TRBJ2-7	-	CASSETGYSYEQYF	TGTGCCAGCAGCGAGACTGGTTACTCCTACGAGCAGTACTTC
TRBV9	-	TRBJ2-2	-	CASSEGPTGELFF	TGTGCCAGCAGCGAGGGGCCCACCGGGGAGCTGTTTTTT
TRBV7-2	TRBD2	TRBJ2-3	-	CASSLGLAGDLTDTQYF	TGTGCCAGCAGCTTGGGGCTAGCGGGAGACCTCACAGATACGCAGTATTTT
TRBV30	TRBD2	TRBJ2-6	-	CARTSGTQSGANVLTF	TGTGCCCGAACTAGCGGGACCCAATCTGGGGCCAACGTCCTGACTTTC
TRBV6-1	-	TRBJ2-7	-	CATWGGYEQYF	TGTGCCACTTGGGGAGGTTACGAGCAGTACTTC
TRBV11-2	-	TRBJ2-5	-	CASSSPRTSSHQETQYF	TGTGCCAGCAGCTCTCCTCGGACAAGTTCCCATCAAGAGACCCAGTACTTC
TRBV19	-	TRBJ2-7	-	CASSTTDSSYEQYF	TGTGCCAGTAGTACTACCGACAGTTCCTACGAGCAGTACTTC
TRBV28	TRBD2	TRBJ2-7	-	CASSSRKRERAHEQYF	TGTGCCAGCAGTTCCAGAAAGCGGGAGCGGGCCCACGAGCAGTACTTC
TRBV30	-	TRBJ1-1	-	CAWSVVKLGGPEAFF	TGTGCCTGGAGTGTGGTAAAACTTGGGGGACCTGAAGCTTTCTTT
TRBV11-3	-	TRBJ1-2	-	CASSLGGYSNF	TGTGCCAGCAGCTTAGGGGGATATTCAAACTTC
TRBV11-3	-	TRBJ2-1	-	CASSQDNEQFF	TGTGCCAGCAGTCAAGACAATGAGCAGTTCTTC
TRBV28	-	TRBJ2-7	few	CASSRSTGFTSYEQYF	TGTGCCAGCAGTCGCTCCACAGGCTTTACCTCCTACGAGCAGTACTTC
TRBV2	-	TRBJ2-3	-	CASSRFSDASSTDTQYF	TGTGCCAGCAGTAGGTTTTCCGATGCATCTAGCACAGATACGCAGTATTTT
TRBV6-5	-	TRBJ2-5	-	CASTAEGYQETQYF	TGTGCCAGCACCGCGGAAGGATACCAAGAGACCCAGTACTTC
TRBV10-3	-	TRBJ1-1	-	CASLQNTEAFF	TGTGCCTCACTACAGAACACTGAAGCTTTCTTT
TRBV6-5	-	TRBJ1-5	once	CASRPQGINQPQHF	TGTGCCAGCAGACCCCAGGGAATCAATCAGCCCCAGCATTTT
TRBV6-4	TRBD1	TRBJ2-1	-	CASSDSGTGGYNEQFF	TGTGCCAGCAGTGACTCCGGGACAGGGGGCTACAATGAGCAGTTCTTC
TRBV15	-	TRBJ1-6	-	CATSRVPSGYNSPLHF	TGTGCCACCAGCAGAGTCCCATCAGGGTATAATTCACCCCTCCACTTT
TRBV6-4	TRBD2	TRBJ2-2	-	CASSRTSGIGANTGELFF	TGTGCCAGCAGTCGGACTAGCGGGATTGGGGCGAACACCGGGGAGCTGTTTTTT
TRBV28	-	TRBJ2-3	-	CASNVGRMSTDTQYF	TGTGCCAGCAACGTCGGACGGATGAGCACAGATACGCAGTATTTT
TRBV11-2	-	TRBJ2-5	-	CASSLSTQETQYF	TGTGCCAGCAGCTTAAGTACCCAAGAGACCCAGTACTTC
TRBV11-3	-	TRBJ2-1	few	CASSSGTGYGGYNEQFF	TGTGCCAGCAGCTCCGGTACTGGGTACGGAGGCTACAATGAGCAGTTCTTC
TRBV10-3	TRBD1	TRBJ2-7	-	CAISSGDRDEQYF	TGTGCCATCAGTTCGGGGGACAGGGACGAGCAGTACTTC
TRBV5-6	TRBD1	TRBJ1-1	-	CASSPFTGGIMNTEAFF	TGTGCCAGCTCTCCGTTCACAGGGGGCATAATGAACACTGAAGCTTTCTTT